A single sample gave rise to the 32 T cell receptor beta chains below, sequenced in a study of CD8 T cells in ankylosing spondylitis. TCRdb re-analysed the 5' RACE reads in MiXCR, keeping a single row per CDR3 protein. The sample includes 25,000 to 35,000 distinct CDR3 sequences, about 31% seen only once; the top ten take 45% to 55%. The sample comprised synovial fluid, either unsorted or a sorted T cell fraction (not recorded which). The receptors shown here come from a male donor with ankylosing spondylitis.

This clonotype has a handful of counts. The V gene is TRBV13, the J gene TRBJ2-1; 9 nucleotides align to TRBD2. With 5 bases clipped from V and 4 bases from J, the junction kept 9 bases outside the gene matches. The CDR3 spans 16 residues. Germline CDR1 reads PRHDT; CDR2 reads FYEKMQ (reference sequence). The CDR3, as DNA: TGTGCCAGCAGCGAAATGACTAGCGGAAAATACAATGAGCAGTTCTTC. This translates into CASSEMTSGKYNEQFF.

The V and J genes are TRBV24-1 and TRBJ2-1, with 8 bases that match TRBD2. V shed 4 bases and J 12 bases; nucleotides not matched to a gene: 10. The CDR3 totals 14 residues. Looked up from germline, CDR1 is KGHDR and CDR2 is SFDVKD. The CDR3 nucleotides are TGTGCCACCAGTGAATCGGGGGGGGAGGGTAGGCAGTTCTTC. This encodes CATSESGGEGRQFF.

Turning to this clonotype: The junction departs from the called germline gene at one end, perhaps through a read error. The chain uses TRBV20-1 and TRBJ2-1, with 7 bases aligning to TRBD2. The CDR3 loop spans 19 amino acids. The germline gives CDR1 DFQATT, CDR2 SNEGSKA (reference sequence). The CDR3 nucleotides read TGCTGTGCCCACGACGAGGACGTGCCCCCTAGCGGTTATTACAATGAGCAGTTCTTC. This gives the protein CCAHDEDVPPSGYYNEQFF.

V and J are TRBV12-3 or TRBV12-4 and TRBJ2-1; D is unresolved. V was pared by 6 bases and J by 3 bases, with 15 bases between. This CDR3 contains 15 residues. CDR3 nucleotides: TGTGCCAGCAGACCGGTACAAAACTACTACAATGAGCAGTTCTTC. Translating it yields CASRPVQNYYNEQFF.

This clonotype has only a few counts. The chain recombines TRBV10-3 with TRBJ2-7; 8 bases map to TRBD1. Unmatched junction bases numbered 10, after V lost 6 bases and J lost 0 bases. The CDR3 contains 16 residues. The germline V gene encodes CDR1 ENHRY and CDR2 SYGVKD. CDR3: CAISGQGEMSSYEQYF. In DNA, the CDR3 is TGTGCCATCAGCGGACAGGGCGAGATGAGCTCCTACGAGCAGTACTTC.

This chain joins TRBV6-1 and TRBJ2-4, with D unclear. Trimming removed 6 bases at V and 0 bases at J, with 9 bases between. Per germline, CDR1 MNHNS and CDR2 SASEGT. The CDR3 runs 14 residues. This CDR3 reads CASSSGPAKNIQYF. CDR3 DNA sequence: TGTGCCAGCAGCTCAGGCCCAGCCAAAAACATTCAGTACTTC.

The CDR3 reads CASSYWKGAVADTQYF. CDR3 bases: TGTGCCAGCAGTTACTGGAAGGGGGCGGTAGCAGATACGCAGTATTTT. The chain joins TRBV6-5 to TRBJ2-3, with TRBD1 matching 7 bases. CDR3 length: 16 amino acids. V lost 1 base and J lost 4; bases outside the gene matches: 8. Germline-derived CDR1 and CDR2 are MNHEY and SVGAGI.

This chain connects TRBV3-1 to TRBJ1-1; tentative D call: TRBD1 (5 bases). The V end lost 2 bases, the J end lost 1 base, and 14 bases lay between the germline ends. Germline CDR1 is LGHDT and CDR2 is YNNKEL (reference sequence). The CDR3 has 16 residues. The CDR3: CASSQLIGTQNTEAFF. The CDR3 DNA follows: TGTGCCAGCAGCCAATTAATCGGGACCCAGAACACTGAAGCTTTCTTT.

This clonotype was observed at least ten times. The rearrangement links TRBV12-3 or TRBV12-4 to TRBJ2-4; D remains ambiguous. The CDR3 loop spans 14 amino acids. V lost 8 bases, J lost 3 bases, and 14 bases lay in between. Written as DNA, the CDR3 is TGTGCCAGCGGGATATTTACGGGCAAAAACATTCAGTACTTC. Translating it yields CASGIFTGKNIQYF.

The chain joins TRBV23-1 to TRBJ2-2, with D perhaps matching TRBD2 (6 bases). TRBV23-1 is classed as an ORF, of uncertain function. V gave up 11 bases and J gave up 2 bases, with 15 bases separating them. The CDR3 runs to 14 residues. The CDR3 nucleotides read TGCGCCTCCCCGGAGGGAGGAAACACCGGGGAGCTGTTTTTT. Translation: CASPEGGNTGELFF.

This clonotype was picked up a small number of times. V is TRBV7-9 and J is TRBJ2-1; 7 bases fit TRBD1. The CDR3 sequence is 14 residues long. CDR1 and CDR2 (germline): SEHNR, FQNEAQ (reference sequence). J gave up 10 bases and V 1 base, and 7 bases lay outside the gene matches. CDR3 bases: TGTGCCAGCAGCTTAGTTGCACAGGGGAACGAGCAGTTCTTC. It encodes CASSLVAQGNEQFF.

This sequence joins TRBV3-1 and TRBJ2-1; no clear D. This CDR3 is built from 16 residues. Looked up from germline, CDR1 is LGHDT and CDR2 is YNNKEL (reference sequence). V shed 0 bases and J shed 6 bases, with 15 bases lying between them. CDR3 in amino acids: CASSQDGGVWGNEQFF. In DNA form, the CDR3 reads TGTGCCAGCAGCCAAGATGGTGGCGTATGGGGCAATGAGCAGTTCTTC.

This clonotype occurred many times. The chain employs TRBV18 and TRBJ2-5, with TRBD1 matching over 8 bases. Germline CDR1 is KGHSH and CDR2 is LQKENI. The V segment lost 3 bases and the J segment 5 bases; nucleotides outside the gene matches: 11. This CDR3 contains 16 residues. CDR3 in DNA: TGTGCCAGCTCACCTCGACAGGGGTTGTTCGAGGAGACCCAGTACTTC. It encodes CASSPRQGLFEETQYF.

V and J are TRBV10-3 and TRBJ2-3; 12 nucleotides line up with TRBD2. V shed 0 bases and J 3 bases; nucleotides not matched to a gene: 13. CDR3 length equals 20 residues. CDR1 and CDR2 (germline): ENHRY, SYGVKD. The CDR3 protein is CAISESSLAGGPSRTDTQYF. The CDR3 bases are TGTGCCATCAGTGAGTCGTCGCTAGCGGGAGGGCCAAGTAGGACAGATACGCAGTATTTT.

The V call is TRBV27, the J call TRBJ1-1; D not certain. The ends were cut back, 3 bases at V and 5 bases at J, with 10 bases in the middle. CDR1 MNHEY and CDR2 SMNVEV come from the germline V gene (reference sequence). The CDR3 has 13 amino acids. The CDR3 loop is CASSFAARTEAFF. Written as DNA, the CDR3 is TGTGCCAGCAGTTTTGCGGCCCGGACTGAAGCTTTCTTT.

This chain joins TRBV12-3 or TRBV12-4 and TRBJ2-1; maybe TRBD2 (5 bases). Trimming took off 2 bases at V and 9 bases at J, with 11 bases between the two ends. The CDR3 has 13 amino acids. The CDR3 DNA follows: TGTGCCAGCAGTTTATCTAGCTTCGGTGAGCAGTTCTTC. This codes for CASSLSSFGEQFF.

This chain links TRBV13 with TRBJ2-5; D not certain. V lost 5 bases and J 4 bases, leaving 8 bases between the germline ends. Per the germline V gene, CDR1 is PRHDT and CDR2 is FYEKMQ (reference sequence). CDR3 length: 12 amino acids. The CDR3 protein is CASSNPRETQYF. CDR3 DNA: TGTGCCAGCAGCAACCCCAGAGAGACCCAGTACTTC.

The chain is built from TRBV19 and TRBJ2-1; D unclear. This CDR3 has 14 amino acids. CDR1 and CDR2 from the germline V gene are LNHDA and SQIVND (reference sequence). V lost 3 bases to trimming and J lost 5 bases, with 11 bases between them. CDR3 region: CASSIFRRDNEQFF. As DNA, the CDR3 is TGTGCCAGTAGTATTTTTCGAAGGGACAATGAGCAGTTCTTC.

V gene TRBV7-2 combines with J gene TRBJ2-2; no clear D. Germline V gene lookup returns CDR1 SGHTA and CDR2 FQGNSA. This CDR3 contains 13 residues. V lost 1 base to trimming and J lost 7 bases, with 7 bases between them. In DNA, the CDR3 is TGTGCCAGCAGCTTAGGATTTCGCGGGGAGCTGTTTTTT. Translating it yields CASSLGFRGELFF.

The J gene is TRBJ2-1, the V gene TRBV11-2, with D perhaps TRBD1 (5 bases). The length of the CDR3 is 19 residues. The germline gives CDR1 SGHAT, CDR2 FQNNGV. V lost 1 base and J 0 bases, leaving 19 bases between the germline ends. CDR3 sequence (DNA): TGTGCCAGCAGCTTAGGGGGCAGGGTGGGCGGCAGCTCCTACAATGAGCAGTTCTTC. Protein product: CASSLGGRVGGSSYNEQFF.

The chain uses TRBV6-1 and TRBJ1-6; D is unresolved. The V and J ends lost 2 bases and 0 bases respectively, with 11 bases between them. This CDR3 is built from 17 residues. Looked up from germline, CDR1 is MNHNS and CDR2 is SASEGT. CDR3 bases: TGTGCCAGCAGTGAAATAGACCCTAGCTCCTATAATTCACCCCTCCACTTT. Translation: CASSEIDPSSYNSPLHF.

CDR3 sequence reads: CSAREGRGDSDTQYF. CDR3 in DNA: TGCAGTGCTAGAGAGGGCAGGGGGGATTCAGATACGCAGTATTTT. The V and J genes are TRBV20-1 and TRBJ2-3; a weak D match, TRBD1 (7 bases). There are 15 residues in the CDR3. V was trimmed by 0 bases and J by 4 bases, leaving 14 bases between them. Germline CDR1 reads DFQATT; CDR2 reads SNEGSKA (reference sequence).

CDR3 bases: TGCAGTGCTAGAGAACCGGTAGCTAACTATGGCTACACCTTC. Its protein product is CSAREPVANYGYTF. J is TRBJ1-2 and V is TRBV20-1, with D hard to call. The germline V and J ends were trimmed by 0 bases and 0 bases, with 8 bases remaining between them. CDR1 is DFQATT, CDR2 SNEGSKA, per germline (reference sequence). This CDR3 region has 14 residues.

The chain joins TRBV11-2 to TRBJ2-1; D is ambiguous. There are 15 residues in the CDR3. The V end lost 0 bases, the J end lost 4 bases, and 10 bases lay between the germline ends. Looked up from germline, CDR1 is SGHAT and CDR2 is FQNNGV. The DNA of the CDR3 is TGTGCCAGCAGCTTAGAACCCGGATTTTACAATGAGCAGTTCTTC. Encoded protein: CASSLEPGFYNEQFF.

There are many counts of this clonotype. CDR3 nucleotides: TGCGCCAGCAGCTTGGGATCCAATGAGCAGTTCTTC. Protein: CASSLGSNEQFF. The genes are TRBV5-1 and TRBJ2-1; D is uncertain. Germline V gives CDR1 SGHRS, CDR2 YFSETQ. Trimming shortened V by 0 bases and J by 6 bases, and 4 bases separated the two germline ends. The CDR3 loop spans 12 amino acids.

The CDR3 sequence: CASRGAGPTDTQYF. The CDR3 DNA follows: TGTGCCAGCAGGGGAGCTGGGCCCACAGATACGCAGTATTTT. J is TRBJ2-3 and V is TRBV25-1, with D maybe TRBD2 (5 bases). This CDR3 region has 14 residues. CDR1 MGHDK and CDR2 SYGVNS come from the germline V gene. V lost 6 bases and J 2 bases, leaving 12 bases between the germline ends.

The rearrangement joins TRBV7-9 to TRBJ2-7; 9 bases are a match to TRBD1. J gave up 5 bases and V 5 bases, and 4 bases lay outside the gene matches. The CDR3 has 13 amino acids. Germline lookup yields CDR1 SEHNR and CDR2 FQNEAQ (reference sequence). CDR3 residues: CASSRGQGHEQYV. DNA of the CDR3: TGTGCCAGCAGCAGGGGACAGGGCCACGAGCAGTACGTC.

The rearrangement uses TRBV3-1 and TRBJ2-1; no clear D gene. Germline V gives CDR1 LGHDT, CDR2 YNNKEL (reference sequence). CDR3 length: 15 residues. V gave up 1 base and J gave up 0 bases, with 7 bases separating them. CDR3 protein: CASSQVISSYNEQFF. The CDR3 DNA follows: TGTGCCAGCAGCCAAGTAATTAGCTCCTACAATGAGCAGTTCTTC.

This clonotype was recorded a few times. The chain has TRBV6-1 and TRBJ2-1, with TRBD1 identical over 11 bases. From germline, CDR1 is MNHNS and CDR2 SASEGT. This CDR3 has 14 residues. The trim removed 6 bases at V and 7 bases at J, leaving 5 bases unmatched. CDR3 bases: TGTGCCAGCAGCGACGGGACAGGGGGTAATGAGCAGTTCTTC. Encoded protein: CASSDGTGGNEQFF.

This chain joins TRBV5-1 and TRBJ2-1, with TRBD2 matching 8 bases. This CDR3 is 14 amino acids long. V shed 3 bases, J shed 6 bases, and the junction held 5 bases outside the gene matches. Germline V CDR1 and CDR2: SGHRS, YFSETQ. This chain's CDR3 is CASSYSGGVNEQFF. In DNA form, the CDR3 reads TGCGCCAGCAGCTACTCGGGAGGGGTCAATGAGCAGTTCTTC. Based on the CDR3 plus reference TRBV5-1 and TRBJ2-1, the full variable domain is KAGVTQTPRYLIKTRGQQVTLSCSPISGHRSVSWYQQTPGQGLQFLFEYFSETQRNKGNFPGRFSGRQFSNSRSEMNVSTLELGDSALYLCASSYSGGVNEQFFGPGTRLTVL.

This clonotype has just a few counts. The rearrangement uses TRBV6-4 and TRBJ2-1; a possible D gene is TRBD2 (5 bases). This CDR3 has 13 residues. V shed 7 bases and J shed 6 bases, with 13 bases lying between them. CDR1 and CDR2 from the germline V gene are MRHNA and SNTAGT. The CDR3 reads CASTMGEGNEQFF. The CDR3 DNA follows: TGTGCCAGCACGATGGGTGAGGGCAATGAGCAGTTCTTC.

Written as DNA, the CDR3 is TGTGCCAGCAGCCAAGGGCTGGGGAGTACAGATACGCAGTATTTT. Its translation is CASSQGLGSTDTQYF. The chain has TRBV4-2 and TRBJ2-3, with a possible D match to TRBD2 (5 bases). Germline V lookup: CDR1 LGHNA, CDR2 YNFKEQ. The length of the CDR3 is 15 residues. The germline V and J ends were trimmed by 1 base and 3 bases, with 11 bases remaining between them.